The T cell receptor beta chain described here comes from a study of T-cell memory formation after mild COVID-19. Overall study findings and caveats: Pre-infection memory held some responding clones, suggesting pre-existing cross-reactive T cells responded.

MiXCR, applied by TCRdb to the 5' RACE reads, yields one record per CDR3 protein. Of roughly 400,000 distinct CDR3 sequences in the sample, roughly 18% were seen once. This clonotype was detected a few times. Its antigen is currently unknown. Trimming at V came to 4 bases and at J to 1 base, leaving 9 bases not matched to a gene. The CDR3 has 17 residues. Looked up from germline, CDR1 is MGHRA and CDR2 is YSYEKL. The genes are TRBV4-1 and TRBJ1-4, with 7 bases aligning to TRBD1. This TCR derives from a man aged 18 to 35 who had mild COVID-19 (a few samples of this study predate the infection). Cell type and time point are not known. The sample comprised PBMCs or a T cell subset sorted from them (not recorded which). In DNA, the CDR3 is TGCGCCAGCAGCCGCCAAGAAACAGGGGAAACTAATGAAAAACTGTTTTTT. It encodes CASSRQETGETNEKLFF.